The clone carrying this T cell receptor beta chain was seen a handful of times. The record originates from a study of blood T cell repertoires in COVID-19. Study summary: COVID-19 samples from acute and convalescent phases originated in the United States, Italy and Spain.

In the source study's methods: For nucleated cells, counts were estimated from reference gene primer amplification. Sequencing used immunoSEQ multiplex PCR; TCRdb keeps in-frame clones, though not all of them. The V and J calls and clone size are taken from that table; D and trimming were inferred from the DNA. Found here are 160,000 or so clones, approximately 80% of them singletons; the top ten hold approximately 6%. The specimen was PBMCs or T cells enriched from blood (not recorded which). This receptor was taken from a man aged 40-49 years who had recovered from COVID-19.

In nucleotides, the CDR3 is TGCAGCGTCTACTTGCTGGCGGGGTTTCGCAGGTACGAGCAGTACTTC. It is translated as CSVYLLAGFRRYEQYF. The chain has TRBV29-1 and TRBJ2-7, with D possibly being TRBD2 (6 bases). Germline CDR1 is SQVTM and CDR2 is ANQGSEA. CDR3 length: 16 amino acids. Trimming cost V 6 bases and J 4 bases, with 25 bases left between them.